This TCR beta chain was profiled in a study of molecular identifiers for immune sequencing clone quantification. Study at large: Replicate experiments took RNA from 20,000 or 100,000 naive CD8 cells, divided it five ways and sequenced four.

Study findings and constraints: Whereas clones above 20 RNA copies held under 1% of naive-cell molecules, they held over 98% of effector molecules.

Germline trimming cut 5 bases from V and 3 bases from J; bases unmatched to any gene: 2. This CDR3 contains 13 residues. One entry per CDR3 protein, called by TCRdb with MiXCR from the PCR reads. The data contain some 590,000 distinct CDR3 sequences, less than 30% of them seen just once; the ten biggest clones take up 0.78%. Notes on this clonotype: Its antigen is currently unknown.

The sample taken for sequencing was naive CD8+ T cells from blood, with Jurkat cell RNA spiked in. The subset denotes: FACS-sorted CD8+CD4-CCR7+CD45RA+ naive T cells. The V gene is TRBV12-3 or TRBV12-4, the J gene TRBJ2-3, with 7 bases aligning to TRBD1. The sequence was collected from a human donor in good health. Some libraries in this study had Jurkat cell RNA spiked in. The CDR3 protein is CASSGTETDTQYF. The CDR3, as DNA: TGTGCCAGCAGTGGGACAGAGACAGATACGCAGTATTTT.